A selection of T cell receptor beta chains follows, all from one sample in a study of CD8 T cells in ankylosing spondylitis. One entry per CDR3 protein results from TCRdb running MiXCR on the 5' RACE reads. The table shows some 220,000 distinct CDR3 sequences, with around 7.9% occurring only once. The source material was blood, either unsorted or a sorted T cell fraction (not recorded which). These receptor sequences come from a male donor with ankylosing spondylitis. Each CDR3 is given with its conserved first and last residue. Clone size is not always given. Where it is, it says once, few, many or a class for expanded clones.

j_call | v_call | clone_size | cdr3_aa
TRBJ2-2 | TRBV4-3 | NA | CASSQDTLRAGELFF
TRBJ2-3 | TRBV4-2 | many | CASSQLPWDTDTQYF
TRBJ2-5 | TRBV19 | NA | CASSITGTSGSRGETQYF
TRBJ2-5 | TRBV10-1 | NA | CASSPSGRAQTQYF
TRBJ2-5 | TRBV5-1 | many | CASSAGETQYF
TRBJ2-3 | TRBV7-6 | many | CASSVRDPRSTDTQYF
TRBJ2-7 | TRBV27 | few | CASSLSPGTGTYEQYF
TRBJ1-3 | TRBV4-2 | many | CASSQDLTIVGNTIYF
TRBJ1-1 | TRBV9 | many | CASSVAKQGPTEAFF
TRBJ1-2 | TRBV9 | many | CASSIGGGEDGYTF
TRBJ1-1 | TRBV25-1 | many | CASSPLGATEAFF
TRBJ2-1 | TRBV13 | NA | CASKLVINEQFF
TRBJ1-2 | TRBV6-5 | many | CASSFSEGTDGYTF
TRBJ2-7 | TRBV4-2 | many | CASSHGTSGAYEQYF
TRBJ2-7 | TRBV13 | few | CASSLREGTMASSYEQYF
TRBJ2-7 | TRBV5-1 | many | CASSLAPRGTYEQYF
TRBJ2-4 | TRBV29-1 | many | CSGWGLAKNIQYF
TRBJ2-1 | TRBV11-2 | NA | CASSSRDRVMDEQFF
TRBJ2-1 | TRBV7-9 | many | CASSERRVPYNEQFF
TRBJ2-6 | TRBV10-3 | many | CAISSWGQRTGANVLTF
TRBJ1-1 | TRBV7-9 | few | CASSPRLRDTEAFF
TRBJ2-7 | TRBV6-1 | few | CASSIGRTYEQYF
TRBJ2-1 | TRBV9 | few | CASSVYSSGGSSYNEQFF
TRBJ2-7 | TRBV27 | many | CASRIRGLGFYEQYF
TRBJ2-7 | TRBV29-1 | many | CSVEGGRGGPYEQYF
TRBJ2-1 | TRBV10-3 | many | CAIREGGNEQFF
TRBJ2-1 | TRBV28 | many | CASSYSELSQFF
TRBJ1-1 | TRBV28 | many | CASSLLGEGDTEAFF
TRBJ2-7 | TRBV12-3/TRBV12-4 | NA | CASSLGPMYEQYF
TRBJ2-1 | TRBV6-5 | many | CASSYDGEFSYNEQFF
TRBJ2-1 | TRBV7-9 | few | CASRGTGQGQFF
TRBJ2-1 | TRBV7-9 | NA | CASSWDQYNEQFF
TRBJ2-5 | TRBV7-9 | many | CASSFPEEDREETQYF
TRBJ2-7 | TRBV7-8 | many | CASSNPGRSSYEQYF
TRBJ2-1 | TRBV30 | few | CAWSPPTSGFVEQFF
TRBJ2-1 | TRBV29-1 | many | CSVEGDWGRSNEQFF
TRBJ2-1 | TRBV4-3 | NA | CASRFGLAGHNEQFF